Listed below are T cell receptor beta chains from one sample, sequenced in a study of blood T cell repertoires in COVID-19. Sequencing used immunoSEQ multiplex PCR; TCRdb keeps in-frame clones, though not all of them. In the table there are 25,000 to 35,000 clones, about 88% of which are singletons. The sample comprised peripheral blood. All receptors come from a human donor in a cohort sampled during active COVID-19. The donor label of this sample is uncertain. The CDR3 runs from the conserved cysteine through the conserved F or W. The D gene is left open where the match is weak. Clone size, where shown, is once, few, many, or a class for clones that have expanded.

D: .; size: .; V: TRBV5-4; J: TRBJ2-2; DNA: TGTGCCAGCAGCCATGAGACCGGGGAGCTGTTTTTT; CDR3: CASSHETGELFF
D: TRBD2; size: .; V: TRBV11-2; J: TRBJ2-7; DNA: TGTGCCAGCAGCTTAGACCCCGGACTAGCGGCTTCCTACGAGCAGTACTTC; CDR3: CASSLDPGLAASYEQYF
D: .; size: .; V: TRBV5-6; J: TRBJ2-7; DNA: TGTGCCAGCAGCTTGGGAGGCCCGAAGAACTACGAGCAGTACTTC; CDR3: CASSLGGPKNYEQYF
D: .; size: .; V: TRBV11-2; J: TRBJ2-5; DNA: TGTGCCAGCAGCCGCGACGGACACAGCCAAGAGACCCAGTACTTC; CDR3: CASSRDGHSQETQYF
D: .; size: .; V: TRBV7-3; J: TRBJ2-1; DNA: TGTGCCAGCAGCACCCGGGGGACCTGGAGCGGAAATGAGCAGTTCTTC; CDR3: CASSTRGTWSGNEQFF
D: .; size: .; V: TRBV3-1/TRBV3-2; J: TRBJ2-7; DNA: TGTGCCAGCAGCCTAAGGACTACCTACGAGCAGTACTTC; CDR3: CASSLRTTYEQYF
D: TRBD2; size: .; V: TRBV5-1; J: TRBJ2-3; DNA: TGCGCCAGCAGCTTGGAGTCTAGCGGGTGGGGCACAGATACGCAGTATTTT; CDR3: CASSLESSGWGTDTQYF
D: TRBD1; size: .; V: TRBV12-5; J: TRBJ1-2; DNA: TGTGCTAGTGGTTCCGAACGACAGGGGAATGGCTACACCTTC; CDR3: CASGSERQGNGYTF
D: .; size: few; V: TRBV10-1; J: TRBJ2-1; DNA: TGCGCCAGCAGTGAGTCGCCGCTACTAATGACGAACAATGAGCAGTTCTTC; CDR3: CASSESPLLMTNNEQFF
D: TRBD2; size: .; V: TRBV11-2; J: TRBJ2-4; DNA: TGTGCCAGCAGCTTAGTGGCGGGACTAGGGAGCATTCAGTACTTC; CDR3: CASSLVAGLGSIQYF